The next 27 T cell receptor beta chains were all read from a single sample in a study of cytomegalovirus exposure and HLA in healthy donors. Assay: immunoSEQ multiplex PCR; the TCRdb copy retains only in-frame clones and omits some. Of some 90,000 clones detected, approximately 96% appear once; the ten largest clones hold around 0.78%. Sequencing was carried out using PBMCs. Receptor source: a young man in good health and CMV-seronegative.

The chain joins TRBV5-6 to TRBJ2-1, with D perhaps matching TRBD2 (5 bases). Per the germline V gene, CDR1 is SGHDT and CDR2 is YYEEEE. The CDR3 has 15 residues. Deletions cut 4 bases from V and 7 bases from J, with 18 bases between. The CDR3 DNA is TGTGCCAGCAGCCCGTGGCCGGACGGCGGGAATGAGCAGTTCTTC. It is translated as CASSPWPDGGNEQFF.

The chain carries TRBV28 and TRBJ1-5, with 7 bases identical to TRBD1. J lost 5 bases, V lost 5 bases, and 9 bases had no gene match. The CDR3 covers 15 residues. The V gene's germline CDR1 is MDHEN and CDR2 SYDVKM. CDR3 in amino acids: CASSSPDREDQPQHF. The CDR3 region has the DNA TGTGCCAGCAGTAGCCCCGACAGGGAGGATCAGCCCCAGCATTTT.

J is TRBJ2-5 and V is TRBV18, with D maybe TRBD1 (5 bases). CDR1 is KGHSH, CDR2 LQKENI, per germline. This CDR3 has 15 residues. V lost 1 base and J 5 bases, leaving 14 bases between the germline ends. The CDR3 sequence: CASSPLAAGAETQYF. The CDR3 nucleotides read TGTGCCAGCTCACCACTGGCAGCTGGGGCGGAGACCCAGTACTTC. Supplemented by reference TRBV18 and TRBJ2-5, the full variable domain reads NAGVMQNPRHLVRRRGQEARLRCSPMKGHSHVYWYRQLPEEGLKFMVYLQKENIIDESGMPKERFSAEFPKEGPSILRIQQVVRGDSAAYFCASSPLAAGAETQYFGPGTRLLVL.

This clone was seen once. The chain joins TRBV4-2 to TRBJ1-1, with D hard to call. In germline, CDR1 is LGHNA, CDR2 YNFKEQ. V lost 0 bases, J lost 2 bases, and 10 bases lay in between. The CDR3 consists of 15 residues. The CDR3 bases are TGTGCCAGCAGCCAAGAGGTGGAGGGCAACACTGAAGCTTTCTTT. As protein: CASSQEVEGNTEAFF.

DNA of the CDR3: TGCGCCAGCAGTTCCGGGACTAGCGGATACTACGAGCAGTACGTC. It encodes CASSSGTSGYYEQYV. The rearrangement joins TRBV10-2 to TRBJ2-7; TRBD2 aligns across 11 bases. Per germline, CDR1 WSHSY and CDR2 SAAADI. This CDR3 is built from 15 residues. V trimming: 5 bases; J trimming: 3 bases; junction bases outside the gene matches: 6.

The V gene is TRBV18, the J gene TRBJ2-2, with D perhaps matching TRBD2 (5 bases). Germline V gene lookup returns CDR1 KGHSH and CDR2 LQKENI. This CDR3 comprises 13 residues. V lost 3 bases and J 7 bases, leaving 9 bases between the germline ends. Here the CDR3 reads CASSPVEGGELFF. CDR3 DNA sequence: TGTGCCAGCTCACCCGTAGAGGGCGGGGAGCTGTTTTTT.

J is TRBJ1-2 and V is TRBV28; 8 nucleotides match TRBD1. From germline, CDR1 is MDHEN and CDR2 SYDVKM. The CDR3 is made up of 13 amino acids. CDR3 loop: CAWSDRVNYGYTF. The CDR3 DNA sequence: TGTGCGTGGTCGGACAGGGTTAACTATGGCTACACCTTC.

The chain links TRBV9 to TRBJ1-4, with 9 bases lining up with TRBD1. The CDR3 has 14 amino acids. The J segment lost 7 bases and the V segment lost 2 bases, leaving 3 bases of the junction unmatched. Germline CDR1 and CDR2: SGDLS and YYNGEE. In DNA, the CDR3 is TGTGCCAGCAGCGTGGGACAGGGAAGTGAAAAACTGTTTTTT. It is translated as CASSVGQGSEKLFF. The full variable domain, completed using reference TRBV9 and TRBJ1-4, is DSGVTQTPKHLITATGQRVTLRCSPRSGDLSVYWYQQSLDQGLQFLIQYYNGEERAKGNILERFSAQQFPDLHSELNLSSLELGDSALYFCASSVGQGSEKLFFGSGTQLSVL.

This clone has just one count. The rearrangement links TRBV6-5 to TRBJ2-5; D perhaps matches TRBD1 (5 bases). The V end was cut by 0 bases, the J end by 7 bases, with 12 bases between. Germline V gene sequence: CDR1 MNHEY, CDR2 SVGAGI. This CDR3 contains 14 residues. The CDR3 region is CASSYSSGPGTQYF. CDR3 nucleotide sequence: TGTGCCAGCAGTTACTCATCAGGGCCGGGGACCCAGTACTTC.

CDR3 protein: CASSYATGTPIQETQYF. The CDR3 DNA sequence: TGTGCCAGCAGTTACGCAACCGGGACACCAATCCAAGAGACCCAGTACTTC. J is TRBJ2-5 and V is TRBV7-2, with D possibly TRBD1 on 6 matching bases. Trimming pared 6 bases from V and 1 base from J, leaving 21 bases between. The CDR3 contains 17 residues. CDR1 is SGHTA, CDR2 FQGNSA, per germline.

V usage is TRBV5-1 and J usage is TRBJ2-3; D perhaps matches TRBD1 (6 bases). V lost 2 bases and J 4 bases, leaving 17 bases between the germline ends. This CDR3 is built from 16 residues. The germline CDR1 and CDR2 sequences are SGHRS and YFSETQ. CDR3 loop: CASSFNSGRGADTQYF. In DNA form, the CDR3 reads TGCGCCAGCAGCTTTAACTCCGGCAGGGGTGCAGATACGCAGTATTTT. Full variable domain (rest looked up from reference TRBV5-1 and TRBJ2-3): KAGVTQTPRYLIKTRGQQVTLSCSPISGHRSVSWYQQTPGQGLQFLFEYFSETQRNKGNFPGRFSGRQFSNSRSEMNVSTLELGDSALYLCASSFNSGRGADTQYFGPGTRLTVL.

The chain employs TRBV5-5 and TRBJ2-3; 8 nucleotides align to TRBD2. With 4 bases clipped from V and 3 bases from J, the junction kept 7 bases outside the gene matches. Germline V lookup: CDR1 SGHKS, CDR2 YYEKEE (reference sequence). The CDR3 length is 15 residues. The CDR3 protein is CASSPKREWTDTQYF. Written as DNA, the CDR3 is TGTGCCAGCAGCCCTAAGCGGGAGTGGACAGATACGCAGTATTTT.

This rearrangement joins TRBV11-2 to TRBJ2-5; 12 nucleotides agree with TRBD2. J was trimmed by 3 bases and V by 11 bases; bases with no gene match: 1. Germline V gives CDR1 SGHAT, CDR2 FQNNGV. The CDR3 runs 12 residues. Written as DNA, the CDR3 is TGTGCCTCTAGCGGGAGGGAAGAGACCCAGTACTTC. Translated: CASSGREETQYF.

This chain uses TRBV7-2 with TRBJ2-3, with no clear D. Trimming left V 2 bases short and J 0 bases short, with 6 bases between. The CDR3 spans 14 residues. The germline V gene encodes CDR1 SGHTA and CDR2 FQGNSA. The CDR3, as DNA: TGTGCCAGCAGCTTAATTGGCAGCACAGATACGCAGTATTTT. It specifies CASSLIGSTDTQYF.

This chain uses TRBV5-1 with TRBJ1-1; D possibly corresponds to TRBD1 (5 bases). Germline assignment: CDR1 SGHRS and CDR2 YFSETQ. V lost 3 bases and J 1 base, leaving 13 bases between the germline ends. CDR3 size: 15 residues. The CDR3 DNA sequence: TGCGCCAGCAGCTCACCGACAAGGGGGAACACTGAAGCTTTCTTT. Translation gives CASSSPTRGNTEAFF.

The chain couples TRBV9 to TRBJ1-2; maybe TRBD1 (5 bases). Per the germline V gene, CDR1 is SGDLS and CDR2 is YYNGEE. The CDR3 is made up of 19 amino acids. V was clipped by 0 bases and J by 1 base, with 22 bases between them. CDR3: CASSVAEKGALRDNYGYTF. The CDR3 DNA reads TGTGCCAGCAGCGTAGCTGAGAAAGGGGCCTTGAGAGATAACTATGGCTACACCTTC.

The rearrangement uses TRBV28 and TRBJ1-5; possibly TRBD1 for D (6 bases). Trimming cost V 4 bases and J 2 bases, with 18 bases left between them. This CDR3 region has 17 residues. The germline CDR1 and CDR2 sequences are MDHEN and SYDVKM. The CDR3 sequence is CASSSKYPPGGNQPQHF. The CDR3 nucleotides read TGTGCCAGCAGTTCAAAATACCCCCCAGGGGGCAATCAGCCCCAGCATTTT.

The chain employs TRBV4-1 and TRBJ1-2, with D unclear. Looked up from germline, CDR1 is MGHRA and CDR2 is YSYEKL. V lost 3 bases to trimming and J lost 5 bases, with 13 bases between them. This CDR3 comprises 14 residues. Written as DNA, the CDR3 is TGCGCCAGCAGCCATGTAGCCCAATTATATGGCTACACCTTC. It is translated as CASSHVAQLYGYTF.

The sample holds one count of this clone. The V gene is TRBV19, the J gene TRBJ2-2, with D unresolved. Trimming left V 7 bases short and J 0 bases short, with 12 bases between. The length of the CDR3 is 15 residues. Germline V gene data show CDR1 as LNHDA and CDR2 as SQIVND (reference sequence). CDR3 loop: CASTSGAANTGELFF. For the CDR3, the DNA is TGTGCCAGTACCTCCGGAGCCGCGAACACCGGGGAGCTGTTTTTT.

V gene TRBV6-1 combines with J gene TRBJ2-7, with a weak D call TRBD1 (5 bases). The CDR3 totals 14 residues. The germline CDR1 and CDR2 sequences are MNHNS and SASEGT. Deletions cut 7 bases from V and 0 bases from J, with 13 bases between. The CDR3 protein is CASTTGPLSYEQYF. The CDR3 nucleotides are TGTGCCAGCACCACAGGTCCGCTCTCCTACGAGCAGTACTTC.

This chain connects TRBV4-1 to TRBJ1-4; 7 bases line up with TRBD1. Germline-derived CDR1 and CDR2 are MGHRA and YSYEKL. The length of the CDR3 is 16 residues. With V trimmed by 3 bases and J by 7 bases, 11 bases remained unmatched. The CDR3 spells CASSQTQGGRGEKLFF. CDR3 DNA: TGCGCCAGCAGCCAGACCCAGGGGGGCAGGGGTGAAAAACTGTTTTTT.

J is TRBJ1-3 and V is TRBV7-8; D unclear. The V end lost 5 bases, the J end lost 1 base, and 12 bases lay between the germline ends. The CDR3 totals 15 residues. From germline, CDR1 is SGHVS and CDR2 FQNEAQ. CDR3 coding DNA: TGTGCCAGCAGCCCGTACGCAGGTTCTGGAAACACCATATATTTT. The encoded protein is CASSPYAGSGNTIYF.

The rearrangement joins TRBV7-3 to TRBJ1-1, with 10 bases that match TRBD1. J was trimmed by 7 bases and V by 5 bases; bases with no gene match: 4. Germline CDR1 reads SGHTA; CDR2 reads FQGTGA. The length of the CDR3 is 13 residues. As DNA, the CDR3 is TGTGCCAGCAGCCACCGGGACAGGGGTGAAGCTTTCTTT. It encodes CASSHRDRGEAFF.

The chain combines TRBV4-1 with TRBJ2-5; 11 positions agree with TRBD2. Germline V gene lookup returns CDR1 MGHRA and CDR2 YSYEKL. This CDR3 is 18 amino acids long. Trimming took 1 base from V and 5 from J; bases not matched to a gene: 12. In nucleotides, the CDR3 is TGCGCCAGCAGCCAAGGGTTACTAGCGGGAGATTTTAGGGAGACCCAGTACTTC. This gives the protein CASSQGLLAGDFRETQYF.

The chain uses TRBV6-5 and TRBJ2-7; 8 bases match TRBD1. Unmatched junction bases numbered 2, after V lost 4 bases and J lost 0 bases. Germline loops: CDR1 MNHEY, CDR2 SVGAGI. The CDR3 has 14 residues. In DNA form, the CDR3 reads TGTGCCAGCAGTTCAACAGGGGGCTCCTACGAGCAGTACTTC. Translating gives CASSSTGGSYEQYF.

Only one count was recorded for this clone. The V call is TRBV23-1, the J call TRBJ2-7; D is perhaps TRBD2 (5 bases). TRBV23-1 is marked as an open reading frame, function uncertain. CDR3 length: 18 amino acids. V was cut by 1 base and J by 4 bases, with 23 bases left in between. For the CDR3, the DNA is TGCGCCAGCAGTCAATTGACCCTACAAGGACTCTCTCTTTACGAGCAGTACTTC. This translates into CASSQLTLQGLSLYEQYF.

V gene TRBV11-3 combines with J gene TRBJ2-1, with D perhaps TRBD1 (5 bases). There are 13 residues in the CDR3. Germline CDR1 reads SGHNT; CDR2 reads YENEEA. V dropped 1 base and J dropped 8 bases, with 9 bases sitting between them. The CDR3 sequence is CASSLVSGYEQFF. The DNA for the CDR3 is TGTGCCAGCAGCTTAGTTTCAGGGTATGAGCAGTTCTTC.